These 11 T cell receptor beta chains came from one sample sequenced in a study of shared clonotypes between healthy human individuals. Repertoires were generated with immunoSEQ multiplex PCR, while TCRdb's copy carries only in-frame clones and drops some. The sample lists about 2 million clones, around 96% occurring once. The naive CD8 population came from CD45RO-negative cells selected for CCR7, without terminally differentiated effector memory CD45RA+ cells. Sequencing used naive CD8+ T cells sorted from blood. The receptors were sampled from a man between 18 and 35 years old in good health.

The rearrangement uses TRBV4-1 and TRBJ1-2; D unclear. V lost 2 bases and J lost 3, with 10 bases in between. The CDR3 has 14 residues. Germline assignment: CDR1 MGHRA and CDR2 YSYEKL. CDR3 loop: CASSQWHFHYGYTF. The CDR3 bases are TGCGCCAGCAGCCAATGGCATTTCCACTATGGCTACACCTTC.

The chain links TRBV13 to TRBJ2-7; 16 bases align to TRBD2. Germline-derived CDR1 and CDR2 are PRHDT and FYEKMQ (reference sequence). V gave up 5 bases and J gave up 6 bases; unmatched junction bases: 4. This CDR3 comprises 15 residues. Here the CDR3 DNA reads TGTGCCAGCAGCGCGGGACTAGCGGGAGGGCCCGAGCAGTACTTC. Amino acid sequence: CASSAGLAGGPEQYF. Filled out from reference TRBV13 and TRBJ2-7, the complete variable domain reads AAGVIQSPRHLIKEKRETATLKCYPIPRHDTVYWYQQGPGQDPQFLISFYEKMQSDKGSIPDRFSAQQFSDYHSELNMSSLELGDSALYFCASSAGLAGGPEQYFGPGTRLTVT.

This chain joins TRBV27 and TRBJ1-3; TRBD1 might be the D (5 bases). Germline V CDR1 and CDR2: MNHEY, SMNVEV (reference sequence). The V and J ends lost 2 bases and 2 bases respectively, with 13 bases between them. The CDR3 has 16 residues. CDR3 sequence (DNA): TGTGCCAGCAGTTTAAAGGGAGGGGTAACTGGAAACACCATATATTTT. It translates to CASSLKGGVTGNTIYF.

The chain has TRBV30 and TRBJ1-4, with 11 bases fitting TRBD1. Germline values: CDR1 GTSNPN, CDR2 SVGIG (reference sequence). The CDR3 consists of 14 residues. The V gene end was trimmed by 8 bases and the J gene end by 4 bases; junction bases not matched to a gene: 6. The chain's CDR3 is CAGGQGGLNEKLFF. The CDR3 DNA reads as TGTGCCGGGGGACAGGGGGGACTTAATGAAAAACTGTTTTTT.

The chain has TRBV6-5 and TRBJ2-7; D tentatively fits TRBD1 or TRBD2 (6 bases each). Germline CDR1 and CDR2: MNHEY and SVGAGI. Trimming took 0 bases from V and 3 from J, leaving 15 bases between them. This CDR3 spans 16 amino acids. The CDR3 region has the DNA TGTGCCAGCAGTTACTCGGCGGGACAAGCAAGCTACGAGCAGTACTTC. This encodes CASSYSAGQASYEQYF.

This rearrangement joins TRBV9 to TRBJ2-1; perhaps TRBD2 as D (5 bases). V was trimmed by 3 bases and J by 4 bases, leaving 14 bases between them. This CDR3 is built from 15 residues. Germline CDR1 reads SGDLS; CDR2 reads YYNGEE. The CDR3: CASSAGNPVYNEQFF. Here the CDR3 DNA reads TGTGCCAGCAGCGCCGGGAACCCGGTGTACAATGAGCAGTTCTTC.

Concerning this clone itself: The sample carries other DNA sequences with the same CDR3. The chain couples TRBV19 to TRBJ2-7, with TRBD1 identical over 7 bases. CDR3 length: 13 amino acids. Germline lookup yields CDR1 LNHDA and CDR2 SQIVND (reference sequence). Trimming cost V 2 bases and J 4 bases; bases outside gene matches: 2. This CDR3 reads CASSINRGYEQYF. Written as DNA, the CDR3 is TGTGCCAGTAGTATAAACAGGGGTTACGAGCAGTACTTC.

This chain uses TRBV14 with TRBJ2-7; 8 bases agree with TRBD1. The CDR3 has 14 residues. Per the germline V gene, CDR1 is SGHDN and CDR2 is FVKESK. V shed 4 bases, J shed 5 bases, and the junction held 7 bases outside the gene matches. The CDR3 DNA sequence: TGTGCCAGCAGCCGCCTACAGGGGGTCGACGAGCAGTACTTC. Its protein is CASSRLQGVDEQYF. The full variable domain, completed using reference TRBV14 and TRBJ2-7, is EAGVTQFPSHSVIEKGQTVTLRCDPISGHDNLYWYRRVMGKEIKFLLHFVKESKQDESGMPNNRFLAERTGGTYSTLKVQPAELEDSGVYFCASSRLQGVDEQYFGPGTRLTVT.

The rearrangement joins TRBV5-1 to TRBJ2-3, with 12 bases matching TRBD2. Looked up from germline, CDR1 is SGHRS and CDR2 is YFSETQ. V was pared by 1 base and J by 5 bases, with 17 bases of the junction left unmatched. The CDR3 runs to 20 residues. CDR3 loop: CASSLTLSGTSGWAEDTQYF. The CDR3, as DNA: TGCGCCAGCAGCTTGACCCTCTCCGGGACTAGCGGGTGGGCGGAAGATACGCAGTATTTT.

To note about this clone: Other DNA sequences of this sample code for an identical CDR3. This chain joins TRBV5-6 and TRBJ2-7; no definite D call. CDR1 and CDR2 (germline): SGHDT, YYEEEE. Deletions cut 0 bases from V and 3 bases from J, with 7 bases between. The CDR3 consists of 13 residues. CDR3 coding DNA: TGTGCCAGCAGCTTGGAAGGTAGCTACGAGCAGTACTTC. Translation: CASSLEGSYEQYF.

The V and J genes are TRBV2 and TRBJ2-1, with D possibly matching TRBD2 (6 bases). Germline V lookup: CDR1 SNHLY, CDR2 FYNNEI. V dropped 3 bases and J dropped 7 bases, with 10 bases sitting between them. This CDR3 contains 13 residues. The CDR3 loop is CASSERGGNEQFF. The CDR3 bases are TGTGCCAGCAGTGAGCGGGGTGGGAATGAGCAGTTCTTC.